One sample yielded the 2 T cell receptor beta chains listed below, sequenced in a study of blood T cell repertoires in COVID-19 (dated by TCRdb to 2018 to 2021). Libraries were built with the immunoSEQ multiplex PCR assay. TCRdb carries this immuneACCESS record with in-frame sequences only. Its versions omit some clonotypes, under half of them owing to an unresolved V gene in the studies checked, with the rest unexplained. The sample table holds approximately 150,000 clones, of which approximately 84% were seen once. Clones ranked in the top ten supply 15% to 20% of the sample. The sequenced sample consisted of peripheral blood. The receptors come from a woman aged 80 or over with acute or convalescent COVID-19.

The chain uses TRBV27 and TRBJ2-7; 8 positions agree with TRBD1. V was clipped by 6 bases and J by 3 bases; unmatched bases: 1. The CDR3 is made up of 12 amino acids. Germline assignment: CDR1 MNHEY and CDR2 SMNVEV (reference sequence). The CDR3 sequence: CASRQGVYEQYF. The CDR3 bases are TGTGCCAGCAGACAGGGGGTCTACGAGCAGTACTTC.

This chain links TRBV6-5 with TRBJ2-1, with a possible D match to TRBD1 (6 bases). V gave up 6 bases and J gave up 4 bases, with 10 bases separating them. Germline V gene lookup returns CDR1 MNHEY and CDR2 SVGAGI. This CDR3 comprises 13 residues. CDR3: CASSRGQYNEQFF. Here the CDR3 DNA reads TGTGCCAGCAGCCGAGGACAGTACAATGAGCAGTTCTTC.